This T cell receptor beta chain originates from a study of metastatic and nonmetastatic thyroid tumors. Study-level information: Repertoires from malignant and benign thyroid patients were compared across blood and tumor or nodule tissue.

In the authors' methods: Clinicopathological groups of papillary thyroid cancer showed CDR3 differences that were used to build a distant-metastasis classifier. TCRdb re-processed the PCR reads through MiXCR. What appears here as the V and J calls and clone size reflects TCRdb's work, not the paper's. The sample shows several thousand clones, around 32% of them seen only once. Patients were all untreated before their thyroid surgery. This clone has more than one count but fewer than ten. The specimen was adjacent normal tissue. The TCR originated in a female donor with papillary thyroid cancer or a benign thyroid nodule (not recorded which). Some clones in this sample may be carry-over from other donors' samples.

CDR3 sequence: CSADDYSNQPQHF. For the CDR3, the DNA is TGCAGTGCAGACGATTATAGCAATCAGCCCCAGCATTTT. The genes are TRBV20-1 and TRBJ1-5; D gene unclear. Germline V gene lookup returns CDR1 DFQATT and CDR2 SNEGSKA (reference sequence). Trimming removed 6 bases from V and 0 bases from J, with 9 bases in between. The CDR3 extends over 13 amino acids.